This TCR beta chain was sequenced in a study of blood T cell repertoires in COVID-19. Overall study: Spain, Italy and the United States supplied samples that represented acute and convalescent COVID-19. Nucleic acid was either cDNA or gDNA, and it came from T cells, B-cell-depleted T cells, or PBMCs.

Original methodology: Estimation of nucleated cell counts relied on the amplification of reference gene primers. Using immunoSEQ multiplex PCR, the repertoire was profiled, and TCRdb retains in-frame clones only, with some absent. V and J calls plus clone size are reproduced from that table; the DNA served to infer D and trimming. The table lists 150,000 to 200,000 clones, 85% to 90% of them singletons. The length of the CDR3 is 12 residues. The ends were cut back, 1 base at V and 5 bases at J, with 4 bases in the middle. Looked up from germline, CDR1 is LNHNV and CDR2 is YYDKDF (reference sequence).

The sequence derives from a human donor in a cohort sampled during active COVID-19. This chain joins TRBV15 and TRBJ2-3; D is ambiguous. The sequenced material came from peripheral blood. CDR3 residues: CATSRAGDTQYF. In DNA, the CDR3 is TGTGCCACCAGCAGAGCGGGAGATACGCAGTATTTT.